This T cell receptor beta chain originates from a study of CD8+ T cells in alopecia areata (dated by TCRdb to 2017 to 2018). Study-wide context: Treated patients were enrolled in an open-label pilot trial of oral tofacitinib, 5 to 10 mg twice daily, for moderate-to-severe alopecia areata. On the human side, TCRbeta sequencing was run on scalp tissue and on sorted CD4+ and CD8+ peripheral blood T cells from healthy controls and from alopecia areata patients with either patchy or totalis/universalis disease. High-throughput TCRbeta sequencing was used to examine T cell clonal expansion in alopecia areata in both the C3H/HeJ mouse model and human patients. Patients on tofacitinib were biopsied at baseline and after 4 and 24 weeks of treatment, and several of the patients also had a later scalp biopsy. The SALT score, which quantifies the percentage of affected scalp surface area, was used to measure disease severity in treated patients. RNA was obtained with the PAXgene miRNA kit for fixed scalp, the miRNeasy kit for PBMCs, and the RNeasy kit for mouse skin. Tofacitinib was administered for 6 to 18 months, and 6 months of follow-up off drug were then conducted to assess delayed response and recurrence. immunoSEQ multiplex PCR using 35 Vbeta forward primers and 13 Jbeta reverse primers was used to amplify TCRbeta CDR3 regions. Clonality in the scalp was compared among normal scalp (n=4), patchy alopecia areata scalp (n=8), and alopecia totalis/universalis scalp (n=8). Points the paper makes about the study in general: Compared with mice, TCR sequences shared between patients were less clear, possibly partly because of HLA diversity across the patient population. Compared with normal scalp, lesional scalp had higher clonality and more expanded CD8+ clones, particularly in alopecia totalis/universalis, a pattern that suggests antigenic drive. Tofacitinib significantly lowered scalp clonality and the number of expanded CD8+ clones among the top 100 scalp clones. Many expanded lesional clones were found to persist in scalp and blood during tofacitinib treatment, and relapse after treatment cessation may be partly explained by this persistence. Unlike mouse skin, which is dominated by gammadelta T cells, normal human skin has resident alphabeta T cells that are also sequenced, and this complicates analysis of the scalp TCR repertoire. Because the treated cohort was small and had just a single nonresponder, larger studies are needed to establish links between baseline CD8+ expansion and response.

To note about this clone: Its antigen is unknown. No clone much larger than this one lies a single base away; base qualities are absent.

The meaning of the sample's time point label: 24 weeks on oral tofacitinib. The treatment or condition label corresponds to: oral pan-JAK inhibitor, 5-10 mg twice daily. Lesional scalp punch biopsies and peripheral blood were obtained from alopecia areata patients. After PBMCs were isolated by density centrifugation and stained for CD3, CD4 and CD8, a FACSAria was used to sort CD4+ and CD8+ T cells. The method behind the library was the immunoSEQ multiplex PCR assay. RNA was extracted from all samples and reverse transcribed into cDNA, which served as template for TCR sequencing. SuperScript III was used to make first-strand cDNA, primed with a 2:1 mix of oligo-dT and random hexamers. A synthetic immune receptor repertoire was used to assess amplification bias, and residual bias was removed computationally. As for the original processing: After raw reads were preprocessed to remove errors, the CDR3 was defined following IMGT conventions as running from the conserved cysteine to phenylalanine. Clonality was calculated as 1 minus Shannon entropy normalized by log2 of the number of productive unique TCRs. Scalp TCRbeta sequences were cross-referenced with sorted blood CD4 and CD8 repertoires so that the CD4 or CD8 identity of scalp clones could be inferred. TCRdb's version of the immuneACCESS table is confined to in-frame rearrangements and falls short of the full clone set. An unresolved V gene accounts for under half of the shortfall where checked; the remainder is of unknown origin. That table gives V, J and clone size, and the DNA gave D and trimming. For this sample the table gives around 200,000 clones, of which roughly three fifths were detected only once. The ten largest clones add up to 10% to 15% of the sample.

Counted from cysteine to phenylalanine, this CDR3 has 14 amino acids. Only the CDR3 part of the read is kept: 42 bases, read in frame from the first base. V lost 4 bases and J lost 7 bases; the stretch between them is 17 bases long. Per the germline V gene (reference sequence), MNHEY is the CDR1 and SMNVEV is the CDR2. The clonotype originates from a human donor with alopecia areata. Here the sequenced sample was CD8+ T cells sorted from blood, taken at week 24, from a patient treated with tofacitinib. The sequence is built from TRBV27 and TRBJ2-7; confidence is insufficient to name the D gene. The CDR3: CASSYQSPPREQYF. In nucleotides, the sequence is TGTGCCAGCAGTTACCAAAGCCCCCCTAGGGAGCAGTACTTC.